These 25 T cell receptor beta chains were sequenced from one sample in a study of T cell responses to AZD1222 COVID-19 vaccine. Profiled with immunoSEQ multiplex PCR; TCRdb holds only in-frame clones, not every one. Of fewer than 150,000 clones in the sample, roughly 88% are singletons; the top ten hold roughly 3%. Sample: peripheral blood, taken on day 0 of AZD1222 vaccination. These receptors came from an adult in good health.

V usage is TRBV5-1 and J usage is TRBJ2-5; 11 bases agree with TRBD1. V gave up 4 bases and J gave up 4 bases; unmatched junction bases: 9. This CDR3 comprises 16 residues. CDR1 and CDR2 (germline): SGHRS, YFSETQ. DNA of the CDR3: TGCGCCAGCAGCCCACCTCCCGGGACAGGGGGAGAGACCCAGTACTTC. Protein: CASSPPPGTGGETQYF.

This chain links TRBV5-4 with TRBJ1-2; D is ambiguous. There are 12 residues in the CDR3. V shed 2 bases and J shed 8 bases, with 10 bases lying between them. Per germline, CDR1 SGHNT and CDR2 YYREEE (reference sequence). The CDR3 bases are TGTGCCAGCAGCTTTGGCTTCCGGGGCTACACCTTC. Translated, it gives CASSFGFRGYTF.

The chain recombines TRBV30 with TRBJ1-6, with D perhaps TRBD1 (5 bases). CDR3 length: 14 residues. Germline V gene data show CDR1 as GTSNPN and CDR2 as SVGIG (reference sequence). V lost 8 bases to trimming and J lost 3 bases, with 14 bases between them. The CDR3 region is CAGRGGDYNSPLHF. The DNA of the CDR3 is TGTGCCGGTAGGGGCGGGGACTATAATTCACCCCTCCACTTT.

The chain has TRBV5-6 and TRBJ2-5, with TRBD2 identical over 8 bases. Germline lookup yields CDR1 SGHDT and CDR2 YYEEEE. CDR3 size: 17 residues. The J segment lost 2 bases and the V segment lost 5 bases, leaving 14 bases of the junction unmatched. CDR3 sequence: CASSPAISGIGQETQYF. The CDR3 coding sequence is TGTGCCAGCAGTCCCGCGATTAGCGGGATAGGGCAAGAGACCCAGTACTTC.

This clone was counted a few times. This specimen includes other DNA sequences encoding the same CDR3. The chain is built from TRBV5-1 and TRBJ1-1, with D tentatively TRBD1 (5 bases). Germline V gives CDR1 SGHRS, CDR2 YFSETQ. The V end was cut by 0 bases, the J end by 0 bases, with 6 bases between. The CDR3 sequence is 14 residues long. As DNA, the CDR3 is TGCGCCAGCAGCTTGGACAGGATGAACACTGAAGCTTTCTTT. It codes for CASSLDRMNTEAFF.

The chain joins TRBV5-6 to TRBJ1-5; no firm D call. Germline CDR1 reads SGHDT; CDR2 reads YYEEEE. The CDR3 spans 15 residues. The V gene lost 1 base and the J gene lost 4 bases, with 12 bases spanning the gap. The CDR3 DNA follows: TGTGCCAGCAGCTTGTGGGCAGCGTCTAATCAGCCCCAGCATTTT. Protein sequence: CASSLWAASNQPQHF.

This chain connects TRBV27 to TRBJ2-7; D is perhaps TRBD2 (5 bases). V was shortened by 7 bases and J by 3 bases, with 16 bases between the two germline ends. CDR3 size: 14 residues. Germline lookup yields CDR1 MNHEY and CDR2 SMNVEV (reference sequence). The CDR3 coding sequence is TGTGCCAGCACCCCCCAGGCGGGTTACTACGAGCAGTACTTC. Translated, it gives CASTPQAGYYEQYF.

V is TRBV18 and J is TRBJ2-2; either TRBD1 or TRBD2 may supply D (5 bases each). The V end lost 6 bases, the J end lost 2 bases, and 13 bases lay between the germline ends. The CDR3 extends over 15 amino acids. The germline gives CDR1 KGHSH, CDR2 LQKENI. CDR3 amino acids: CASSLRDDNTGELFF. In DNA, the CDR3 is TGTGCCAGCTCCCTCCGGGACGATAACACCGGGGAGCTGTTTTTT.

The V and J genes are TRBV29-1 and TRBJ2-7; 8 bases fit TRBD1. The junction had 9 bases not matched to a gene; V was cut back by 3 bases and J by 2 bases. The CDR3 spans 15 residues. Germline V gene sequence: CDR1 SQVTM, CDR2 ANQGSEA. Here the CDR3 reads CSVDTGQGRPYEQYF. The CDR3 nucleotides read TGCAGCGTTGACACAGGACAGGGACGTCCCTACGAGCAGTACTTC.

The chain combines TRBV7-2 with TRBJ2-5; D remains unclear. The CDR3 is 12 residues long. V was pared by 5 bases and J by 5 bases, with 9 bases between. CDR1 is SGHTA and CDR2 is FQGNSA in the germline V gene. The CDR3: CASSLMGETQYF. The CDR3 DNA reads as TGTGCCAGCAGCCTAATGGGGGAGACCCAGTACTTC.

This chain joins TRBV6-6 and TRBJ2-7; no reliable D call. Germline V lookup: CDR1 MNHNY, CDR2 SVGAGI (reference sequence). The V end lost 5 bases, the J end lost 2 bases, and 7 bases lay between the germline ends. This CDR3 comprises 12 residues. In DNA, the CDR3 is TGTGCCAGCAGTAGTCTAGCCTACGAGCAGTACTTC. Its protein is CASSSLAYEQYF.

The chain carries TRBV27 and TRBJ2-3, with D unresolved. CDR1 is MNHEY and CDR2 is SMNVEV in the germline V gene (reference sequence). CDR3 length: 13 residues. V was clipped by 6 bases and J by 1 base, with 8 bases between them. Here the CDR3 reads CASRGFGTDTQYF. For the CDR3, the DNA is TGTGCCAGCAGGGGGTTCGGCACAGATACGCAGTATTTT.

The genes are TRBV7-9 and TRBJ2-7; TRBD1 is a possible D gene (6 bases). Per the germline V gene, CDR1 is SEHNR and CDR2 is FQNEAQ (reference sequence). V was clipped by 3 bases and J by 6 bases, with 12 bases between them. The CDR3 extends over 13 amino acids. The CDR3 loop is CASSFGQSVEQYF. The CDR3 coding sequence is TGTGCCAGCAGCTTCGGACAGTCTGTCGAGCAGTACTTC.

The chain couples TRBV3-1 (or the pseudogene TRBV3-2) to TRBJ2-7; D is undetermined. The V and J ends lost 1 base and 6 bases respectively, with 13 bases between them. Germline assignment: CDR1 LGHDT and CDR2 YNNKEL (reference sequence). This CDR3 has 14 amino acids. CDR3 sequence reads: CASSQGAKTSEQYF. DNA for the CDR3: TGTGCCAGCAGCCAAGGAGCCAAGACGTCCGAGCAGTACTTC.

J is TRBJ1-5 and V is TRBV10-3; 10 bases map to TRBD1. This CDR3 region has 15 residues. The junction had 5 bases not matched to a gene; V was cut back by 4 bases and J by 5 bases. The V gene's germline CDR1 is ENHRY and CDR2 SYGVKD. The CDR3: CAISVRTGGDQPQHF. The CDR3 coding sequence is TGTGCCATCAGTGTCCGGACAGGGGGAGATCAGCCCCAGCATTTT.

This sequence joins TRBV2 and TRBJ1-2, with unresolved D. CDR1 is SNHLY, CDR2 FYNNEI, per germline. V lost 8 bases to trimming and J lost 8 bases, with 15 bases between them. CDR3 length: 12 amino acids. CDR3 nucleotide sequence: TGTGCCAGCCATAGACTCCCGCGAGGCTACACCTTC. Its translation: CASHRLPRGYTF.

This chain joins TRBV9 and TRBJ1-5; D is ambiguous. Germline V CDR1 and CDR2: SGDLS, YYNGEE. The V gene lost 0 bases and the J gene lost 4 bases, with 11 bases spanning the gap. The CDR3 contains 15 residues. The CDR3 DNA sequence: TGTGCCAGCAGCGTAGGAGGGCGAAATAATCAGCCCCAGCATTTT. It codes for CASSVGGRNNQPQHF. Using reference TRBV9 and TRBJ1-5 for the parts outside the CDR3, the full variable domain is DSGVTQTPKHLITATGQRVTLRCSPRSGDLSVYWYQQSLDQGLQFLIQYYNGEERAKGNILERFSAQQFPDLHSELNLSSLELGDSALYFCASSVGGRNNQPQHFGDGTRLSIL.

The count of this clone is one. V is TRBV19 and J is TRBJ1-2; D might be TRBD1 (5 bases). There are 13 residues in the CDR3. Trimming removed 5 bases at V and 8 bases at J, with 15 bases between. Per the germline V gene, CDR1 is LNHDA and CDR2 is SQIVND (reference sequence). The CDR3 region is CASSEPPRDGYTF. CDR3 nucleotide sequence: TGTGCCAGTAGTGAGCCCCCCAGGGACGGCTACACCTTC.

This CDR3 reads CASSPRTSGRAHTGELFF. DNA for the CDR3: TGTGCCAGCAGTCCAAGGACTAGCGGGAGGGCCCACACCGGGGAGCTGTTTTTT. This chain connects TRBV6-6 to TRBJ2-2; 15 nucleotides line up with TRBD2. The germline gives CDR1 MNHNY, CDR2 SVGAGI (reference sequence). Losses at the gene ends were 5 bases for V and 3 bases for J; bases not matched to a gene: 7. This CDR3 comprises 18 residues.

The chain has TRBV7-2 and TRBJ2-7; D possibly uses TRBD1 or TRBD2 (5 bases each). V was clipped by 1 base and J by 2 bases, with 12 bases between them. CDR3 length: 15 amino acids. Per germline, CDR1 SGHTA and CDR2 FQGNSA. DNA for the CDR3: TGTGCCAGCAGCTTAGGGTGGGACCCAACCTACGAGCAGTACTTC. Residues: CASSLGWDPTYEQYF.

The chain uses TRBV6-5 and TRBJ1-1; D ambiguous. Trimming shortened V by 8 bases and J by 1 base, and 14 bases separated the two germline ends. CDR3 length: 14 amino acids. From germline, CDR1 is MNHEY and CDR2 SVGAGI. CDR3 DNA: TGTGCCAGCTCCTCCCCGCAGGCGAACACTGAAGCTTTCTTT. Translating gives CASSSPQANTEAFF.

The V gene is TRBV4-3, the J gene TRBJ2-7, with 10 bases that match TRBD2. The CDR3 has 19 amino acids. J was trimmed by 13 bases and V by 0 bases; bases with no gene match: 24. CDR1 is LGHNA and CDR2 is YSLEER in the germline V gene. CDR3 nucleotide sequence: TGCGCCAGCAGCCAAGATGTGGTACTAGCGGGACTCCTACGAGCAGGCACCTACTTC. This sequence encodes CASSQDVVLAGLLRAGTYF.

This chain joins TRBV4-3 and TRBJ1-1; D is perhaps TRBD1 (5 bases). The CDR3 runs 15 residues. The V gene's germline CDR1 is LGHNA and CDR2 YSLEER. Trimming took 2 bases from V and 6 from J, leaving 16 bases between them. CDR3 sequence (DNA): TGCGCCAGCAGCCAATGGGGTTCCCAGGGCTCTGAAGCTTTCTTT. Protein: CASSQWGSQGSEAFF.

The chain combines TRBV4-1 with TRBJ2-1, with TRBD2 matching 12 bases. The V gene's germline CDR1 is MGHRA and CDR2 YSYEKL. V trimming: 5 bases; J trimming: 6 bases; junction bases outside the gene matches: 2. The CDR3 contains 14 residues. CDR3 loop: CASSGLAGINEQFF. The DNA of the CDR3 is TGCGCCAGCAGCGGACTAGCGGGGATCAATGAGCAGTTCTTC.

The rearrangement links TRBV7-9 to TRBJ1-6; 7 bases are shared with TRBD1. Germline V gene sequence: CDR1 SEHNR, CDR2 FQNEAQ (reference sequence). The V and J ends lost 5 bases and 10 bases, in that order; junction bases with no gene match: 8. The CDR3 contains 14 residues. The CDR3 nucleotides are TGTGCCAGCAGCCGGGGACAGCTCTCGTCACCCCTCCACTTT. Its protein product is CASSRGQLSSPLHF.